The present T cell receptor beta chain was sequenced within a study of blood T cell repertoires in COVID-19. Profiling relied on immunoSEQ multiplex PCR, and the TCRdb table lists in-frame clones only, not all of them. The table has about 300,000 clones, around 87% seen once. V trimming: 9 bases; J trimming: 3 bases; junction bases outside the gene matches: 11. Per the germline V gene, CDR1 is KGHDR and CDR2 is SFDVKD. This CDR3 has 16 residues. Material for sequencing was peripheral blood. This TCR was recovered from a man in his 70s with acute or convalescent COVID-19. The genes are TRBV24-1 and TRBJ2-2; 8 bases map to TRBD2. CDR3 protein: CATSSFGGRYTGELFF. CDR3 bases: TGTGCCACCTCATCTTTCGGCGGGAGGTACACCGGGGAGCTGTTTTTT.